This entry concerns a single T cell receptor (beta chain). The antigen is unknown. Regions amplified from RNA transcripts were the TCR beta CDR3 regions. The primer set for the first-round RT-PCR of the TCR CDR3 was HTBI. A single record per CDR3 protein comes from TCRdb applying MiXCR to the multiplex PCR reads. Of fewer than 550,000 distinct CDR3 sequences in the sample, roughly 14% are singletons; the top ten hold roughly 14%. Trimming took off 0 bases at V and 6 bases at J, with 11 bases between the two ends. Looked up from germline, CDR1 is DFQATT and CDR2 is SNEGSKA (reference sequence). This CDR3 region has 14 residues. This sample was taken from a study of T cells in Graves' hyperthyroidism and ophthalmopathy. About the research overall: Peripheral blood was taken when the disease was first diagnosed, before any treatment began. Findings and limits, study-wide: Most expanded thyroid clonotypes above 0.001 also appeared in blood.

Not enrolled were patients with uncontrolled infection, other autoimmune disease, pregnancy or lactation. Thyroid ultrasound and orbital computed tomography, with clinical symptoms and serum thyroxine and TRAb, informed diagnoses. This clonotype originated in a woman aged 18-29 years with Graves' hyperthyroidism. This chain links TRBV20-1 with TRBJ1-4; D ambiguous. Sequenced material: blood. CDR3 nucleotide sequence: TGCAGTGCTAGAGATGGGCAGAGTTATGAAAAACTGTTTTTT. Translating it yields CSARDGQSYEKLFF.